The present T cell receptor (beta chain) was sequenced within a study of blood T cells in healthy people across ages. The CDR3 extends over 12 amino acids. V was pared by 2 bases and J by 2 bases, with 7 bases between. Germline-derived CDR1 and CDR2 are DFQATT and SNEGSKA (reference sequence). This clonotype was observed a handful of times. Primers used in a second PCR of about 6 to 11 cycles were a sample-barcoded 5' primer and a J-beta primer mix. A single record per CDR3 protein comes from TCRdb applying MiXCR to the 5' RACE reads. The repertoire holds 850,000 to 1,000,000 distinct CDR3 sequences, with roughly 48% as singletons.

This TCR was recovered from a man aged 25 to 45 in good health. The chain joins TRBV20-1 to TRBJ2-7; D remains unclear. The sample taken for sequencing was blood. The CDR3 DNA follows: TGCAGTGCTAGACCGGGCCCCTACGAGCAGTACTTC. Protein: CSARPGPYEQYF.